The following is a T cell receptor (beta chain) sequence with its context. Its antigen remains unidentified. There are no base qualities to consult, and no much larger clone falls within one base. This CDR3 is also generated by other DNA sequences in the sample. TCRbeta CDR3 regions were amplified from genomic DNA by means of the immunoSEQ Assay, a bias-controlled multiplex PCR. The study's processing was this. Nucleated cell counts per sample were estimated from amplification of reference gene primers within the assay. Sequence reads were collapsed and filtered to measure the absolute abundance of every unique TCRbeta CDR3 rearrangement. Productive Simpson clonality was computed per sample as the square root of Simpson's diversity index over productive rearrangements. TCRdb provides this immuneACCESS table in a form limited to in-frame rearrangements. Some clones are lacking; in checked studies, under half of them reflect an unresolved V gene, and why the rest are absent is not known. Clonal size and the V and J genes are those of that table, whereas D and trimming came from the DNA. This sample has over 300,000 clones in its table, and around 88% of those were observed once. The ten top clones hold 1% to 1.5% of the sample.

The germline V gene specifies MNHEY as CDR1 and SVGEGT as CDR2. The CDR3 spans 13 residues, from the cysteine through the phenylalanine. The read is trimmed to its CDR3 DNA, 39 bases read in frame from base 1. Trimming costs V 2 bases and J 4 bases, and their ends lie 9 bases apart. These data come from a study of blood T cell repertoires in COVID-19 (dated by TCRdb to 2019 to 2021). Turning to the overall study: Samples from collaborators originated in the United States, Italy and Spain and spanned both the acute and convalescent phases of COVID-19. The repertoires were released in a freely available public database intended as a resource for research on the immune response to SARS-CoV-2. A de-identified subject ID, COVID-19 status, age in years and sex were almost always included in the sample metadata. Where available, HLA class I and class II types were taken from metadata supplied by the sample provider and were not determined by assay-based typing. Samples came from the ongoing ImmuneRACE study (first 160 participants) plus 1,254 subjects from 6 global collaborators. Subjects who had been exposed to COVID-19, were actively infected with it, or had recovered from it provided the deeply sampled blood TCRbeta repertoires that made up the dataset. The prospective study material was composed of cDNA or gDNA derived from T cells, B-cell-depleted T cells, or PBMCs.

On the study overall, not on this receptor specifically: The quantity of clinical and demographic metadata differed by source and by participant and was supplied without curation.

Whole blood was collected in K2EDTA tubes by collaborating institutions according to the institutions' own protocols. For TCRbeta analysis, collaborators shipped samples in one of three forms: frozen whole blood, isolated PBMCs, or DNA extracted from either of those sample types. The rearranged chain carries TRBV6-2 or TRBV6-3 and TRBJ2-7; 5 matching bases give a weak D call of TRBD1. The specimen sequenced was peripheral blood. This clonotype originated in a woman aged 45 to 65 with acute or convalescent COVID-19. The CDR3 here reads CASSYGRAYEQYF. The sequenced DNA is TGTGCCAGCAGTTACGGCAGGGCATACGAGCAGTACTTC.